A selection of T cell receptor beta chains follows, all from one sample in a study of radiotherapy plus CTLA-4 blockade in lung cancer. Libraries were prepared by immunoSEQ multiplex PCR; TCRdb keeps only in-frame clonotypes and omits some of them. The data contain approximately 25,000 clones, about 77% of them singletons. This sample comprised peripheral blood, obtained from a patient treated with radiotherapy plus ipilimumab. These receptors were taken from a human donor with non-small cell lung cancer that progressed on radiotherapy plus ipilimumab. Each CDR3 is given with its conserved first and last residue. Fields, in order: V gene, J gene, CDR3 protein.

TRBV19	TRBJ1-2	CASSSPRDRVYGYTF
TRBV7-9	TRBJ1-6	CASSGRSSYNSPLHF
TRBV5-6	TRBJ2-2	CASSLGDTGELFF
TRBV7-9	TRBJ2-1	CASSLGHRGGGNEQFF
TRBV4-1	TRBJ1-2	CASSQAGTAPYGYTF
TRBV5-6	TRBJ2-6	CASSLEARRLGANVLTF
TRBV6-1	TRBJ2-5	CASSPTSGEETQYF
TRBV4-1	TRBJ2-1	CASSSAGGDYNEQFF
TRBV30	TRBJ2-7	CAWSVVNGRYEQYF
TRBV28	TRBJ1-4	CASSLVPGQGLKLFF
TRBV6-5	TRBJ2-7	CASSYSGDSSYEQYF
TRBV5-4	TRBJ1-5	CASSFGGGGRGNQPQHF
TRBV10-2	TRBJ2-5	CASSDPTGTETQYF
TRBV15	TRBJ2-4	CATSRDGPPGYF
TRBV2	TRBJ2-7	CASSEAGRGFYEQYF
TRBV7-2	TRBJ2-1	CASSQLGSKYNEQFF
TRBV5-1	TRBJ2-3	CASSSGLVGTDTQYF
TRBV4-2	TRBJ1-4	CASSQDPGHHTVGNEKLFF
TRBV18	TRBJ2-1	CASSFPGLYDNEQFF
TRBV5-1	TRBJ1-2	CASSLVPTGTGGSGYTF
TRBV5-5	TRBJ2-3	CASSLRLGDYTDTQYF
TRBV27	TRBJ1-4	CASSRGEKLFF
TRBV27	TRBJ2-5	CASSLKGAGLGDQYF
TRBV18	TRBJ2-1	CASVRGRGNEQFF
TRBV30	TRBJ1-2	CAWSRQSGGYTF
TRBV27	TRBJ2-5	CASSSEYQETQYF
TRBV19	TRBJ1-1	CASTLAGRAYTEAFF
TRBV30	TRBJ2-2	CAWSASGGLVTGELFF
TRBV4-3	TRBJ2-5	CASSLKRGATQETQYF
TRBV4-1	TRBJ1-5	CASSQVVYQPQHF